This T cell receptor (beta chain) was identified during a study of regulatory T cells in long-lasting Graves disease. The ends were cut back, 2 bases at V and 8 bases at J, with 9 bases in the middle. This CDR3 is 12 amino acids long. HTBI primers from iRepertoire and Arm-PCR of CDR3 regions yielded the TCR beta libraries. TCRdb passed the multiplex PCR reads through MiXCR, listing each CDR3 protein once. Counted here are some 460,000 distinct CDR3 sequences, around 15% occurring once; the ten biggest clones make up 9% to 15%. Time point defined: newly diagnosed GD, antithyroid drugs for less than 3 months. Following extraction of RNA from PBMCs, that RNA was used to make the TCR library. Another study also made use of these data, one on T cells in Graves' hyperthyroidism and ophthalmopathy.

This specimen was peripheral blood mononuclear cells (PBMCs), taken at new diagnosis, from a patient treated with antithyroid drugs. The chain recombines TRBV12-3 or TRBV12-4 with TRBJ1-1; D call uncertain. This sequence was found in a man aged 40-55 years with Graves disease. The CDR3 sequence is CASSLLQKEAFF. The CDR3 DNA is TGTGCCAGCAGTTTATTGCAGAAAGAAGCTTTCTTT.